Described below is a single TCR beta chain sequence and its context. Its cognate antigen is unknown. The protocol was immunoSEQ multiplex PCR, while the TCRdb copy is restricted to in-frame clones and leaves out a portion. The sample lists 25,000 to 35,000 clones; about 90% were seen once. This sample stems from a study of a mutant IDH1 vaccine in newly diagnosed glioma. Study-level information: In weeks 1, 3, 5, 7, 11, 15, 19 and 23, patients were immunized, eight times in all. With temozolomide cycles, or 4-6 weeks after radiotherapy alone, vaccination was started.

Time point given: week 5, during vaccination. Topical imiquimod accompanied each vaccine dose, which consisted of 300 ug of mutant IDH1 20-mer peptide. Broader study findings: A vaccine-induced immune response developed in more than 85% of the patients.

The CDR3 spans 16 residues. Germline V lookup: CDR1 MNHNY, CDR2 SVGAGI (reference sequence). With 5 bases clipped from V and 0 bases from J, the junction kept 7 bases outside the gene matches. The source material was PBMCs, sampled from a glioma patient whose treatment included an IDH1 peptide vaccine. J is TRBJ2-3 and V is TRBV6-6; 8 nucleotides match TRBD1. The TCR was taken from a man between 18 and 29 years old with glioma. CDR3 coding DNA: TGTGCCAGCAGTCACGGGACAGGCACTAGCACAGATACGCAGTATTTT. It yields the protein CASSHGTGTSTDTQYF.